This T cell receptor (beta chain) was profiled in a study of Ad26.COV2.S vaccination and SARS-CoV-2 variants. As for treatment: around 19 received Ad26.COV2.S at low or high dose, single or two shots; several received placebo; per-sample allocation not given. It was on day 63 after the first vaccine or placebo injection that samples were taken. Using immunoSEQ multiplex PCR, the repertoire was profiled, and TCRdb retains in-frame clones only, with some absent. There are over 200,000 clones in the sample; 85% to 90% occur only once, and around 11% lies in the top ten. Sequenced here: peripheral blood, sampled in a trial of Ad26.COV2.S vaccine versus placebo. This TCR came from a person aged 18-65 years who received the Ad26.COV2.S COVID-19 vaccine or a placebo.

The CDR3 sequence: CASSLVTYGYTF. The CDR3 nucleotides are TGTGCCAGCAGCTTAGTGACCTATGGCTACACCTTC. The rearrangement links TRBV13 to TRBJ1-2; D uncertain. There are 12 residues in the CDR3. The germline V gene has CDR1 PRHDT and CDR2 FYEKMQ (reference sequence). Trimming took 1 base from V and 4 from J, leaving 4 bases between them. The full variable domain, its missing parts supplied by reference TRBV13 and TRBJ1-2, is AAGVIQSPRHLIKEKRETATLKCYPIPRHDTVYWYQQGPGQDPQFLISFYEKMQSDKGSIPDRFSAQQFSDYHSELNMSSLELGDSALYFCASSLVTYGYTFGSGTRLTVV.